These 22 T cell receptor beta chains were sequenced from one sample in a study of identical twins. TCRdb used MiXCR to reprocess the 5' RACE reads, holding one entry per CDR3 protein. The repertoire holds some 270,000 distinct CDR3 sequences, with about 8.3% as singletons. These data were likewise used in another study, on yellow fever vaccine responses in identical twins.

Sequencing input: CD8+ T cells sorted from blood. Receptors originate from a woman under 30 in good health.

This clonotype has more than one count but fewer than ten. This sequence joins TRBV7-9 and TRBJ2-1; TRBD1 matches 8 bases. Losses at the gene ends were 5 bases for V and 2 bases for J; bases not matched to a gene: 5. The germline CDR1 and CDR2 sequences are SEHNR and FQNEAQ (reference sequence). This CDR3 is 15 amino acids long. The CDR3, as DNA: TGTGCCAGCAGCCTCTCACAGGGGGCCTACAATGAGCAGTTCTTC. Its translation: CASSLSQGAYNEQFF.

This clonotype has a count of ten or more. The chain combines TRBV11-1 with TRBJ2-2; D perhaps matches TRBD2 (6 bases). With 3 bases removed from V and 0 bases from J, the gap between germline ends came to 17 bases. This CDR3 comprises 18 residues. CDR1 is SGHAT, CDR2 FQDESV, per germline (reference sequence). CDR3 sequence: CASSFQHYSGANTGELFF. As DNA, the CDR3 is TGTGCCAGCAGCTTCCAACACTATAGCGGAGCGAACACCGGGGAGCTGTTTTTT.

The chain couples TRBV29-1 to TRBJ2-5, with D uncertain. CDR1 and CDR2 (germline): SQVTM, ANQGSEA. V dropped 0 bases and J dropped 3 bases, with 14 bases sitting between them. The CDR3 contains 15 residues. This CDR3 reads CSVEDPMGRKETQYF. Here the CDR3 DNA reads TGCAGCGTTGAAGATCCGATGGGCAGAAAAGAGACCCAGTACTTC.

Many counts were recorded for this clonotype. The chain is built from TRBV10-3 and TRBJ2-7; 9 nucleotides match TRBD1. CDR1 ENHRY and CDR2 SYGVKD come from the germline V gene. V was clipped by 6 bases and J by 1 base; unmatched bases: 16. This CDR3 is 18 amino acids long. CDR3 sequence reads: CAISRTGEQHEGSYEQYF. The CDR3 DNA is TGTGCCATCAGCCGGACAGGGGAACAGCATGAGGGTTCCTACGAGCAGTACTTC.

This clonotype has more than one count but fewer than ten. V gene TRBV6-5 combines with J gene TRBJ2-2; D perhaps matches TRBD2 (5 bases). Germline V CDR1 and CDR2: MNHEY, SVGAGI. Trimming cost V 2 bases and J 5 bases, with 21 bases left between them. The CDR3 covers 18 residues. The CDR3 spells CASSYAPPAPGSTGELFF. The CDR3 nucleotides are TGTGCCAGCAGTTACGCCCCCCCCGCGCCGGGATCTACCGGGGAGCTGTTTTTT.

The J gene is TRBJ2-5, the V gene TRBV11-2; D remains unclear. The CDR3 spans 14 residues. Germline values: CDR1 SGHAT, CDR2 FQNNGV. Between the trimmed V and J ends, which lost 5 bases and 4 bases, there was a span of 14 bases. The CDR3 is CASSPESWGETQYF. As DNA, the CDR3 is TGTGCCAGCAGCCCCGAGAGTTGGGGAGAGACCCAGTACTTC.

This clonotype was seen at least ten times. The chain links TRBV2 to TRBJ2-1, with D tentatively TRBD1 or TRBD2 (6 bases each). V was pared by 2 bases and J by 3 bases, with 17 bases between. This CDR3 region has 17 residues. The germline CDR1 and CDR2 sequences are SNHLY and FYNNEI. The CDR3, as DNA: TGTGCCAGCAGTGAATCGGGGTGGGGGGCCGACTACAATGAGCAGTTCTTC. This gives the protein CASSESGWGADYNEQFF.

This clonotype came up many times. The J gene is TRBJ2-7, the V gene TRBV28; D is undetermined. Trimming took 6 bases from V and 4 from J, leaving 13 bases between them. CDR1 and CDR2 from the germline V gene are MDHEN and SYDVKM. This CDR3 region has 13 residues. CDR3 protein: CASSPLPSYEQYF. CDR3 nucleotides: TGTGCCAGCAGCCCCCTCCCTAGTTACGAGCAGTACTTC.

The CDR3 DNA reads as TGTGCCAGCAGCTCAGACAGCTCCCACCCCAACTATGGCTACACCTTC. Its protein product is CASSSDSSHPNYGYTF. The genes are TRBV5-6 and TRBJ1-2; weak D call: TRBD1 (5 bases). Germline CDR1 SGHDT, CDR2 YYEEEE. The V end lost 3 bases, the J end lost 2 bases, and 17 bases lay between the germline ends. CDR3 length: 16 amino acids.

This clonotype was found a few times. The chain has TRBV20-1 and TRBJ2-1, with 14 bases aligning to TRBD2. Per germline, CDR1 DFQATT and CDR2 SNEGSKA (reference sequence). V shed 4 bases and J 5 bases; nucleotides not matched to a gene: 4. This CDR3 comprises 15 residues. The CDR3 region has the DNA TGCAGTGCTAAGGGACTAGCGGGAGTCGACAATGAGCAGTTCTTC. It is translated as CSAKGLAGVDNEQFF.

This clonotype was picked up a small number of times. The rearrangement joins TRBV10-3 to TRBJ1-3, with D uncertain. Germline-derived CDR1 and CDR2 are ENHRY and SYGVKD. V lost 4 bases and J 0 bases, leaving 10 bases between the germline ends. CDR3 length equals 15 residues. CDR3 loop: CAISVDRRSGNTIYF. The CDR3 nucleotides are TGTGCCATCAGTGTGGACCGTCGCTCTGGAAACACCATATATTTT.

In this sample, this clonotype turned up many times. The CDR3 loop is CSVDSVAGITGELFF. The CDR3 DNA sequence: TGCAGCGTTGATTCGGTAGCGGGAATCACCGGGGAGCTGTTTTTT. The rearrangement joins TRBV29-1 to TRBJ2-2; TRBD2 matches at 8 bases. Germline V gene sequence: CDR1 SQVTM, CDR2 ANQGSEA. The CDR3 contains 15 residues. Losses at the gene ends were 3 bases for V and 4 bases for J; bases not matched to a gene: 7.

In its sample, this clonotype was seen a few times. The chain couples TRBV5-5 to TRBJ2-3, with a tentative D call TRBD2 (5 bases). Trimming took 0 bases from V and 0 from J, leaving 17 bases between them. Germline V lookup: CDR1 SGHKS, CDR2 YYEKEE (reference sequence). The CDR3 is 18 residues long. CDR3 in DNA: TGTGCCAGCAGCTTGGGACTAAGTCTTGGTCCTAGCACAGATACGCAGTATTTT. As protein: CASSLGLSLGPSTDTQYF.

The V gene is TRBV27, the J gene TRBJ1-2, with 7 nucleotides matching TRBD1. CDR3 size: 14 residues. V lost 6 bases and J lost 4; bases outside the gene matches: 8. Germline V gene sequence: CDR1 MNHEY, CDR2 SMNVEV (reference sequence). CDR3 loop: CASSLTGSGYGYTF. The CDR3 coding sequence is TGTGCCAGCAGCCTGACAGGGTCCGGCTATGGCTACACCTTC.

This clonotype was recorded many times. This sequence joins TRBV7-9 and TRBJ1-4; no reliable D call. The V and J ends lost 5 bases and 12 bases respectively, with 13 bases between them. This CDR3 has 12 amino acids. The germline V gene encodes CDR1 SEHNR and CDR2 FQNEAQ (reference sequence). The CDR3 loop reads CASSPPRVELFF. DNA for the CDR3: TGTGCCAGCAGCCCCCCACGTGTGGAACTGTTTTTT.

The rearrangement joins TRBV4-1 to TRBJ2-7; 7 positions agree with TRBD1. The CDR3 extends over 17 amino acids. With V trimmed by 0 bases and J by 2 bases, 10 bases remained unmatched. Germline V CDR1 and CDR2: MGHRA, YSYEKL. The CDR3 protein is CASSQDTLTGSPYEQYF. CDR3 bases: TGCGCCAGCAGCCAAGATACCCTGACAGGGTCACCCTACGAGCAGTACTTC.

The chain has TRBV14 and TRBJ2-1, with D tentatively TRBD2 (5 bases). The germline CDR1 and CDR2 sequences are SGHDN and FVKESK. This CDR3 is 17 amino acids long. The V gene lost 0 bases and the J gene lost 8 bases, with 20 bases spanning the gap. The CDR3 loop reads CASSQDWAREYLDEQFF. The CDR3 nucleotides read TGTGCCAGCAGCCAAGATTGGGCTAGGGAGTACCTTGATGAGCAGTTCTTC.

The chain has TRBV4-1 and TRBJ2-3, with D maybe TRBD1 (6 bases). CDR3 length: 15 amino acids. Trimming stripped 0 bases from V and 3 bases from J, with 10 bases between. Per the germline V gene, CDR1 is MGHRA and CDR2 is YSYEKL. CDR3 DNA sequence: TGCGCCAGCAGCCAAGAAACAGGGACGACAGATACGCAGTATTTT. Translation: CASSQETGTTDTQYF.

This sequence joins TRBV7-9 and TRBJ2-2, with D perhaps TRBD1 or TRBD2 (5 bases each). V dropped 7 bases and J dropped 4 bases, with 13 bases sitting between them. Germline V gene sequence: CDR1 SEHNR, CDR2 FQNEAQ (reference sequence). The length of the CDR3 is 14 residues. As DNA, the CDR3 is TGTGCCAGCAACAAAGGGGAGAGCACCGGGGAGCTGTTTTTT. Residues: CASNKGESTGELFF.

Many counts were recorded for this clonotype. CDR3 bases: TGTGCCATCAGTGAGTCGGGGGACAGGCTCGGAACTAATGAAAAACTGTTTTTT. Amino acids: CAISESGDRLGTNEKLFF. The V gene is TRBV10-3, the J gene TRBJ1-4; 8 positions agree with TRBD1. Looked up from germline, CDR1 is ENHRY and CDR2 is SYGVKD. The CDR3 is 18 residues long. The V gene end was trimmed by 0 bases and the J gene end by 1 base; junction bases not matched to a gene: 7.

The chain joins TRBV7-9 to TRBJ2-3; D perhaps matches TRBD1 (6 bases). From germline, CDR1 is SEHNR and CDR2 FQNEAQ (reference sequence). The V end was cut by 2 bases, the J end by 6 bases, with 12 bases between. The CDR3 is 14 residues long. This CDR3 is CASSLPYRADTQYF. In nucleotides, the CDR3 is TGTGCCAGCAGCTTACCGTACAGGGCCGATACGCAGTATTTT. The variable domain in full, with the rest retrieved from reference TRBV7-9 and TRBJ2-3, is DTGVSQNPRHKITKRGQNVTFRCDPISEHNRLYWYRQTLGQGPEFLTYFQNEAQLEKSRLLSDRFSAERPKGSFSTLEIQRTEQGDSAMYLCASSLPYRADTQYFGPGTRLTVL.

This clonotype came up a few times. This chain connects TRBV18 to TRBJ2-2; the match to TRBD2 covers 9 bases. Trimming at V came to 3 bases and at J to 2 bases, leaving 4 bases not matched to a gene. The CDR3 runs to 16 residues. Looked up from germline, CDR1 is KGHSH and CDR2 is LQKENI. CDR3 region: CASSPGLATNTGELFF. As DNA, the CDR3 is TGTGCCAGCTCACCGGGACTAGCAACAAACACCGGGGAGCTGTTTTTT.